What follows describes a single T cell receptor (beta chain). The CDR3 has 16 residues. The trim removed 6 bases at V and 4 bases at J, leaving 11 bases unmatched. Germline assignment: CDR1 SNHLY and CDR2 FYNNEI. This entry belongs to a study of blood T cell repertoires in COVID-19. The overall study: The United States, Italy and Spain were the sources of the acute and convalescent COVID-19 samples. The analysed material was cDNA or gDNA that came from T cells, B-cell-depleted T cells, or PBMCs.

Produced via immunoSEQ multiplex PCR; TCRdb's table is partial and in-frame only. This sample has around 160,000 clones, with roughly four fifths found just once. The specimen was peripheral blood. The receptor's source is a human donor with acute or convalescent COVID-19. The donor label of this sample is uncertain. The chain has TRBV2 and TRBJ2-7, with 11 bases matching TRBD1. The CDR3 nucleotides are TGTGCCAGCAGGAATTCCCATCGGGACAGGGGGTACGAGCAGTACGTC. As protein: CASRNSHRDRGYEQYV.